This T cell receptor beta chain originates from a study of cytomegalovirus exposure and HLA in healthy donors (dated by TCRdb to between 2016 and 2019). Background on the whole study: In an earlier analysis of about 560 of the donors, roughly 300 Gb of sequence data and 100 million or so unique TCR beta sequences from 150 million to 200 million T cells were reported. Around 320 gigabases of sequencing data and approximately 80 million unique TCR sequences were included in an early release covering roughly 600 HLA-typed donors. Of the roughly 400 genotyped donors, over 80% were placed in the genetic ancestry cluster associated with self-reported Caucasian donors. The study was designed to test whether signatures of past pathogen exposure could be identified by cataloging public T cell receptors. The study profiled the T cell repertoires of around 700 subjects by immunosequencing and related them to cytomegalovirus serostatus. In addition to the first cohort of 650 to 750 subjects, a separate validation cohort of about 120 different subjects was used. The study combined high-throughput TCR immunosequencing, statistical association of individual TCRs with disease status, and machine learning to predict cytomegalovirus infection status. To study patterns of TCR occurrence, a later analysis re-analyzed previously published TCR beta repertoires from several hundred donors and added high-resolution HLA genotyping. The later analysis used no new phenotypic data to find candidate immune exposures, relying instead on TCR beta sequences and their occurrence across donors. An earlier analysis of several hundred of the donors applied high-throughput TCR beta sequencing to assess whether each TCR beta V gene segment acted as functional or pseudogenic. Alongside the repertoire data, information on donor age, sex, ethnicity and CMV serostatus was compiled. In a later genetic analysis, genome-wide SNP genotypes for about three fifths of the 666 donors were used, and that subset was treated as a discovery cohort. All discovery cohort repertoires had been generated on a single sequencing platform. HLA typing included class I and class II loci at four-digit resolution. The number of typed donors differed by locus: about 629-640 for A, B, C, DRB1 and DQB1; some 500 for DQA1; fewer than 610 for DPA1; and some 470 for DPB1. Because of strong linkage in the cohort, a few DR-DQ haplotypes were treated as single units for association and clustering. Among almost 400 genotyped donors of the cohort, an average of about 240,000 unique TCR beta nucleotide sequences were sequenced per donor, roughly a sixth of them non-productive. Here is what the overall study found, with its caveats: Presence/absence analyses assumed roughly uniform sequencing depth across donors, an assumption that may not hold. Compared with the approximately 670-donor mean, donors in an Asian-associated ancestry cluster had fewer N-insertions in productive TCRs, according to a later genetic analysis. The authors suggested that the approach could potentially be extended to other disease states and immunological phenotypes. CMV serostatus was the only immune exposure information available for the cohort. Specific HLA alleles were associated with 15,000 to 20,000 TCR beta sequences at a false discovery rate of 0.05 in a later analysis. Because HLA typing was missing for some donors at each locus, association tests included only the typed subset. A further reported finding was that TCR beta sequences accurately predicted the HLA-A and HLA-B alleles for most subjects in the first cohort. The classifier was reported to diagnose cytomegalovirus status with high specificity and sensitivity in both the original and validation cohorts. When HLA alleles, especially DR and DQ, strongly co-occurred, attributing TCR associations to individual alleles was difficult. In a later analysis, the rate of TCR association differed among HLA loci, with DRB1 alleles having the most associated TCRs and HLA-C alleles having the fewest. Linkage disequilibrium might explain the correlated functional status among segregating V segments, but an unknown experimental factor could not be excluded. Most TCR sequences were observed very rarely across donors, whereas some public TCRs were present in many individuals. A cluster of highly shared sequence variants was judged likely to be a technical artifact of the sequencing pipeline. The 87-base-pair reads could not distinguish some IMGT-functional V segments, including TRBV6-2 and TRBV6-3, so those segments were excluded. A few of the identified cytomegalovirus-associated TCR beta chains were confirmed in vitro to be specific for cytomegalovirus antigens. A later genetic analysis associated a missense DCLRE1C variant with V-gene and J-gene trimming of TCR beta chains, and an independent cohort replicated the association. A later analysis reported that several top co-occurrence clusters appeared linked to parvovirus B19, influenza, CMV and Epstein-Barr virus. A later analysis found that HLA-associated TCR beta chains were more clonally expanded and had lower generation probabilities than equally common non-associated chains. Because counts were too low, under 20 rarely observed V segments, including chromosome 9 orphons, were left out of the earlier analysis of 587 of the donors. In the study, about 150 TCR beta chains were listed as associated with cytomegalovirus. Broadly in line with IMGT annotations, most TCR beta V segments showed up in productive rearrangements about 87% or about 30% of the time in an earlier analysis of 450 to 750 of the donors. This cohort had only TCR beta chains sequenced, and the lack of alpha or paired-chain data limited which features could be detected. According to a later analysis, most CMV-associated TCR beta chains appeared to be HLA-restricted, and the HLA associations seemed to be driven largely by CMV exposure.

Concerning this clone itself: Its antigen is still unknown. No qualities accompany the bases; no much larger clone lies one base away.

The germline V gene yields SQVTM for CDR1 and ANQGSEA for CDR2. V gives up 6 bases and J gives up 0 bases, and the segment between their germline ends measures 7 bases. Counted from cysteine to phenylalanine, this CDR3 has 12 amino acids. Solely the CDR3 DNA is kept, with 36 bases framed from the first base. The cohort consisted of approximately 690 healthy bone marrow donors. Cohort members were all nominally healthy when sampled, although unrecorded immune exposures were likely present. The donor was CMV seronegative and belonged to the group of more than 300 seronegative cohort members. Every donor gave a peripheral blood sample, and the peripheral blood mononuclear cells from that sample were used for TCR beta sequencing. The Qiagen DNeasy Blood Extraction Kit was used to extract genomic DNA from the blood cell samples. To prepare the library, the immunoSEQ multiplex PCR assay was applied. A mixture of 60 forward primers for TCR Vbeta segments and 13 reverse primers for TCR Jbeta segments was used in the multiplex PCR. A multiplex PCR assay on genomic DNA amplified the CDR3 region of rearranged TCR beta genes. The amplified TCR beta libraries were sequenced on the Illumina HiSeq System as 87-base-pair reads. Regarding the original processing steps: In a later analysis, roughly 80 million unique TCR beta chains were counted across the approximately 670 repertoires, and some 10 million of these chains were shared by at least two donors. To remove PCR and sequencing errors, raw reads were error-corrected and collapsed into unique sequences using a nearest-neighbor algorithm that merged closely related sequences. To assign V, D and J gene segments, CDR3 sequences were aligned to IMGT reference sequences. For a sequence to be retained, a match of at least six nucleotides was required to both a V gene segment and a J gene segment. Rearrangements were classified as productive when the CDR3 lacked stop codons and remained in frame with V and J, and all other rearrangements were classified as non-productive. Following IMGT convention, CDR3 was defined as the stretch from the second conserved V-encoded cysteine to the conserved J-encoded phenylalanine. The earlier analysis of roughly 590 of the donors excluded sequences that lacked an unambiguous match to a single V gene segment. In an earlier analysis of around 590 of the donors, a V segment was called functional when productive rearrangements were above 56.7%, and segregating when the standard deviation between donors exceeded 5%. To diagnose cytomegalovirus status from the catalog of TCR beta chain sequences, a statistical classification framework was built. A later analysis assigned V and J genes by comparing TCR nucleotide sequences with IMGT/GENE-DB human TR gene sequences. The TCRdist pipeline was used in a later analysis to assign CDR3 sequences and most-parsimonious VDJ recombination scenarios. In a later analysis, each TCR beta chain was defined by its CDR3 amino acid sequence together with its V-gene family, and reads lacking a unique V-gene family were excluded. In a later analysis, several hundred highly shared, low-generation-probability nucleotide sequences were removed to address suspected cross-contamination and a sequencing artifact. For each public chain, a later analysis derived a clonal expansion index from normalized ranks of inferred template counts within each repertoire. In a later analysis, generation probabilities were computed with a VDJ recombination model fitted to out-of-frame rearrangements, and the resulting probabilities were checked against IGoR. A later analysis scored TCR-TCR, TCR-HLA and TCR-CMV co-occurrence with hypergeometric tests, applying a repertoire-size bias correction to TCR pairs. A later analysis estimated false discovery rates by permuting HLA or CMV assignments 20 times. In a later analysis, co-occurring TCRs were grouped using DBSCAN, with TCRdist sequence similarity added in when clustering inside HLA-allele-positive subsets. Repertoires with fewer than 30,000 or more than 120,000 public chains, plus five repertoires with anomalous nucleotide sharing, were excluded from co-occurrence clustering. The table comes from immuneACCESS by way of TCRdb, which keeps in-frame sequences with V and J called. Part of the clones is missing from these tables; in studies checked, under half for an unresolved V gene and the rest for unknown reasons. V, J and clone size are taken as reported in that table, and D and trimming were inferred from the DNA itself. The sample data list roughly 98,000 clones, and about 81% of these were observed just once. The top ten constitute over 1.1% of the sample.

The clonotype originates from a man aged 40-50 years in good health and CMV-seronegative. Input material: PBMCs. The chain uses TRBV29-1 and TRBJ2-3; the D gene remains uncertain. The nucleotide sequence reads TGCAGCGTATCTCCCAGCACAGATACGCAGTATTTT. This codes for CSVSPSTDTQYF.